This paragraph covers one TCR beta chain sequence. What it binds is unknown. A J-beta primer mix and a sample-barcoded 5' primer were used in a second PCR of roughly 7 to 12 cycles. MiXCR, run by TCRdb on the 5' RACE reads, gives a single entry per CDR3 protein. Here the sample spans approximately 360,000 distinct CDR3 sequences, approximately 47% being singletons. This CDR3 has 15 amino acids. Germline values: CDR1 MDHEN, CDR2 SYDVKM. After removal of 2 bases from V and 3 bases from J, the junction contained 7 bases not matched to a gene. This sample is drawn from a study of blood T cells in healthy people across ages. Points from the study as a whole: A roughly linear age-dependent decrease characterized TCR beta diversity per million T cells. PBMCs went unsorted, and a conclusive naive versus antigen-experienced comparison was therefore prevented. Across samples, TCR beta diversity tracked strongly with naive T cell percentage.

The source is a man in his sixties in good health. Sequenced input: blood. The chain employs TRBV28 and TRBJ2-7, with 7 bases aligning to TRBD1. Here the CDR3 DNA reads TGTGCCAGCAGTTTAACGGACAGGTTGGTCTACGAGCAGTACTTC. Its protein is CASSLTDRLVYEQYF.